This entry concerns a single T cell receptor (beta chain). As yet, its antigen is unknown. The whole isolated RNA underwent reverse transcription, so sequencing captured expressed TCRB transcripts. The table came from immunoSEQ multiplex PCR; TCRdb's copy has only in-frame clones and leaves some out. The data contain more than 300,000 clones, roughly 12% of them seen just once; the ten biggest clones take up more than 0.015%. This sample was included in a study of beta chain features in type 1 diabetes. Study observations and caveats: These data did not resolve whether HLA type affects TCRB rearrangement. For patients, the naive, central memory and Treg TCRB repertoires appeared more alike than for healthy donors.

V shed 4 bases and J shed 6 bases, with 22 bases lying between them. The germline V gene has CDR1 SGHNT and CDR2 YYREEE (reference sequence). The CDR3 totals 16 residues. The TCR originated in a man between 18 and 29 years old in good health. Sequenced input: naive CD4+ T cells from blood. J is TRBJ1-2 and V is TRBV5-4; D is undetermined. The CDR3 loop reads CASSQSVKEGVDGYTF. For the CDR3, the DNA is TGTGCCAGCAGCCAATCGGTAAAGGAGGGCGTGGATGGCTACACCTTC.